Each of the 21 T cell receptor beta chains below was sequenced from the same sample in a study of blood T cell repertoires in COVID-19. TCRdb's copy holds only in-frame clones and misses some; the assay was immunoSEQ multiplex PCR. The profile shows 30,000 to 45,000 clones, about 88% of them singletons. The sequenced sample consisted of peripheral blood. Receptors originate from a man in his sixties with active COVID-19.

The chain carries TRBV28 and TRBJ2-1, with 7 bases that match TRBD2. This CDR3 spans 14 amino acids. The V and J ends lost 4 bases and 3 bases, in that order; junction bases with no gene match: 3. The germline V gene has CDR1 MDHEN and CDR2 SYDVKM. This CDR3 reads CASSYRTSYNEQFF. CDR3 in DNA: TGTGCCAGCAGTTACCGGACTAGCTACAATGAGCAGTTCTTC. The full variable domain, in which reference TRBV28 and TRBJ2-1 provide the parts outside the CDR3, is DVKVTQSSRYLVKRTGEKVFLECVQDMDHENMFWYRQDPGLGLRLIYFSYDVKMKEKGDIPEGYSVSREKKERFSLILESASTNQTSMYLCASSYRTSYNEQFFGPGTRLTVL.

The sample holds one count of this clone. The chain combines TRBV15 with TRBJ1-1; 7 bases agree with TRBD1. Germline-derived CDR1 and CDR2 are LNHNV and YYDKDF (reference sequence). This CDR3 region has 15 residues. J gave up 2 bases and V 3 bases, and 6 bases lay outside the gene matches. CDR3 nucleotides: TGTGCCACCAGCAGGACCAGACAGGGTAACACTGAAGCTTTCTTT. It encodes CATSRTRQGNTEAFF.

The rearrangement links TRBV19 to TRBJ1-1; the D is unclear. Germline CDR1 and CDR2: LNHDA and SQIVND (reference sequence). V was pared by 8 bases and J by 0 bases, with 13 bases between. This CDR3 comprises 14 residues. For the CDR3, the DNA is TGTGCCAGTTCATGGACGGGAATGAACACTGAAGCTTTCTTT. Encoded protein: CASSWTGMNTEAFF.

The chain combines TRBV10-3 with TRBJ2-7; 9 bases map to TRBD1. Trimming cost V 6 bases and J 5 bases; bases outside gene matches: 5. Per the germline V gene, CDR1 is ENHRY and CDR2 is SYGVKD. This CDR3 comprises 13 residues. CDR3 bases: TGTGCCATCAGCGTCCGGACAGGGGACGAGCAGTACTTC. As protein: CAISVRTGDEQYF.

The CDR3 DNA reads TGCGCCAGCAGCTTTGGGACTACCCGCGACGAGCAGTACTTC. It specifies CASSFGTTRDEQYF. V gene TRBV5-1 combines with J gene TRBJ2-7; 7 bases line up with TRBD2. Per germline, CDR1 SGHRS and CDR2 YFSETQ. The CDR3 has 14 residues. V was pared by 2 bases and J by 5 bases, with 7 bases of the junction left unmatched. The whole variable domain, remainder taken from reference TRBV5-1 and TRBJ2-7, is KAGVTQTPRYLIKTRGQQVTLSCSPISGHRSVSWYQQTPGQGLQFLFEYFSETQRNKGNFPGRFSGRQFSNSRSEMNVSTLELGDSALYLCASSFGTTRDEQYFGPGTRLTVT.

This chain connects TRBV3-1 (or the pseudogene TRBV3-2) to TRBJ2-2; 7 bases map to TRBD1. CDR3 length: 15 amino acids. Trimming cost V 4 bases and J 4 bases; bases outside gene matches: 6. Germline loops: CDR1 LGHDT, CDR2 YNNKEL (reference sequence). CDR3 nucleotides: TGTGCCAGCAGCCGCATGGGACAGCCCACCGGGGAGCTGTTTTTT. Its translation is CASSRMGQPTGELFF.

The gene calls are TRBV1 and TRBJ2-1; the DNA was not compared with TRBD2, the D call given in the table. TRBV1 is a pseudogene. This CDR3 is 16 amino acids long. The CDR3 region is CTSSPRTGLAHNEQFF. As DNA, the CDR3 is TGCACCAGCAGCCCGCGCACGGGACTAGCTCACAATGAGCAGTTCTTC.

The chain recombines TRBV19 with TRBJ2-5, with 8 bases matching TRBD1. Germline V lookup: CDR1 LNHDA, CDR2 SQIVND (reference sequence). The CDR3 runs to 13 residues. The junction had 9 bases not matched to a gene; V was cut back by 7 bases and J by 8 bases. Written as DNA, the CDR3 is TGTGCCAGTAACAGGGGGGCGGTCGGAACCCAGTACTTC. It is translated as CASNRGAVGTQYF.

The V call is TRBV9, the J call TRBJ2-5, with D possibly being TRBD1 (6 bases). Between the trimmed V and J ends, which lost 2 bases and 2 bases, there was a span of 10 bases. Germline values: CDR1 SGDLS, CDR2 YYNGEE. The CDR3 totals 14 residues. DNA of the CDR3: TGTGCCAGCAGCGTGGGGGCCCATCAAGAGACCCAGTACTTC. Its translation is CASSVGAHQETQYF.

CDR3 residues: CASSLTGQGTQYF. In DNA, the CDR3 is TGTGCCAGCAGTCTGACGGGCCAGGGGACCCAGTACTTC. J is TRBJ2-5 and V is TRBV5-6; TRBD1 might be the D (5 bases). This CDR3 contains 13 residues. CDR1 is SGHDT and CDR2 is YYEEEE in the germline V gene. V was clipped by 5 bases and J by 7 bases, with 15 bases between them. Together with reference TRBV5-6 and TRBJ2-5, the CDR3 gives the full variable domain: DAGVTQSPTHLIKTRGQQVTLRCSPKSGHDTVSWYQQALGQGPQFIFQYYEEEERQRGNFPDRFSGHQFPNYSSELNVNALLLGDSALYLCASSLTGQGTQYFGPGTRLLVL.

The genes are TRBV19 and TRBJ2-3; D is unresolved. The CDR3 has 14 amino acids. V was clipped by 1 base and J by 8 bases, with 13 bases between them. Per germline, CDR1 LNHDA and CDR2 SQIVND (reference sequence). CDR3 region: CASSIGERLSTQYF. CDR3 coding DNA: TGTGCCAGTAGTATAGGAGAGAGGTTAAGTACGCAGTATTTT.

The chain recombines TRBV7-2 with TRBJ2-1, with TRBD2 matching 11 bases. Trimming removed 0 bases from V and 6 bases from J; junction bases left unmatched: 13. Germline V gene sequence: CDR1 SGHTA, CDR2 FQGNSA. The CDR3 length is 19 residues. The CDR3 protein is CASSLALAGGALNLNEQFF. The CDR3 DNA follows: TGTGCCAGCAGCTTAGCTCTAGCGGGAGGTGCCCTTAACCTCAATGAGCAGTTCTTC.

The chain is built from TRBV7-3 and TRBJ2-2; D gene ambiguous. Trimming pared 5 bases from V and 4 bases from J, leaving 11 bases between. From germline, CDR1 is SGHTA and CDR2 FQGTGA. This CDR3 region has 14 residues. The CDR3 sequence: CASSPSRITGELFF. The CDR3 nucleotides are TGTGCCAGCAGCCCCTCTAGGATCACCGGGGAGCTGTTTTTT.

This sequence joins TRBV2 and TRBJ2-3; 15 nucleotides line up with TRBD2. V gave up 5 bases and J gave up 6 bases; unmatched junction bases: 6. In germline, CDR1 is SNHLY, CDR2 FYNNEI. This CDR3 is 16 amino acids long. CDR3 nucleotides: TGTGCCAGCAGTCCCGGGACTAGCGGGAGGACGGATACGCAGTATTTT. Translated: CASSPGTSGRTDTQYF.

V gene TRBV25-1 combines with J gene TRBJ2-1, with 7 bases identical to TRBD2. CDR1 is MGHDK and CDR2 is SYGVNS in the germline V gene. CDR3 length: 14 amino acids. The V segment lost 3 bases and the J segment 3 bases; nucleotides outside the gene matches: 2. The CDR3 sequence: CASSESGNYNEQFF. The CDR3 coding sequence is TGTGCCAGCAGTGAGAGCGGGAACTACAATGAGCAGTTCTTC.

The V gene is TRBV23-1, the J gene TRBJ1-1; D gene unclear. TRBV23-1 is marked as an open reading frame, function uncertain. This CDR3 comprises 16 residues. V lost 0 bases and J lost 2, with 13 bases in between. For the CDR3, the DNA is TGCGCCAGCAGTCAATCGCGAGGGCCCAGTAACACTGAAGCTTTCTTT. This gives the protein CASSQSRGPSNTEAFF.

The rearrangement uses TRBV27 and TRBJ2-5; TRBD2 is a possible D gene (6 bases). This CDR3 spans 16 amino acids. The V end was cut by 4 bases, the J end by 1 base, with 16 bases between. Germline V lookup: CDR1 MNHEY, CDR2 SMNVEV (reference sequence). Written as DNA, the CDR3 is TGTGCCAGCAGTTGGTCCGTGGCGGGAAGCCAAGAGACCCAGTACTTC. Protein sequence: CASSWSVAGSQETQYF.

This clone was recorded a few times. The chain is built from TRBV2 and TRBJ2-1; 10 bases agree with TRBD2. The junction had 11 bases not matched to a gene; V was cut back by 5 bases and J by 7 bases. Germline V gene data show CDR1 as SNHLY and CDR2 as FYNNEI. The CDR3 has 16 residues. The CDR3 DNA reads TGTGCCAGCAGTACAGGACTAGCGGCCCTTAGGAATGAGCAGTTCTTC. It yields the protein CASSTGLAALRNEQFF.

CDR3 bases: TGTGCCAGCAGCCCCCAGCGGGAGGGCGGCACGCAGTATTTT. Translating it yields CASSPQREGGTQYF. The rearrangement links TRBV28 to TRBJ2-3; 10 bases agree with TRBD2. CDR3 length: 14 amino acids. V trimming: 6 bases; J trimming: 9 bases; junction bases outside the gene matches: 9. The germline gives CDR1 MDHEN, CDR2 SYDVKM. Together with reference TRBV28 and TRBJ2-3, the CDR3 gives the full variable domain: DVKVTQSSRYLVKRTGEKVFLECVQDMDHENMFWYRQDPGLGLRLIYFSYDVKMKEKGDIPEGYSVSREKKERFSLILESASTNQTSMYLCASSPQREGGTQYFGPGTRLTVL.

This chain links TRBV2 with TRBJ1-1, with D possibly being TRBD1 (5 bases). The V gene lost 5 bases and the J gene lost 3 bases, with 16 bases spanning the gap. CDR3 length: 15 amino acids. Germline V gives CDR1 SNHLY, CDR2 FYNNEI. For the CDR3, the DNA is TGTGCCAGCAGTTGGAAAAGGGGCTGGGACACTGAAGCTTTCTTT. Encoded protein: CASSWKRGWDTEAFF.

The V gene is TRBV27, the J gene TRBJ2-7, with D perhaps matching TRBD2 (6 bases). V lost 2 bases and J 10 bases, leaving 33 bases between the germline ends. The CDR3 contains 19 residues. Germline lookup yields CDR1 MNHEY and CDR2 SMNVEV (reference sequence). The CDR3 bases are TGTGCCAGCAGTTTAACGGGCCCCGGCGGGGTCCGTCCTAGTAGGTTTCAGTACTTC. Protein product: CASSLTGPGGVRPSRFQYF.